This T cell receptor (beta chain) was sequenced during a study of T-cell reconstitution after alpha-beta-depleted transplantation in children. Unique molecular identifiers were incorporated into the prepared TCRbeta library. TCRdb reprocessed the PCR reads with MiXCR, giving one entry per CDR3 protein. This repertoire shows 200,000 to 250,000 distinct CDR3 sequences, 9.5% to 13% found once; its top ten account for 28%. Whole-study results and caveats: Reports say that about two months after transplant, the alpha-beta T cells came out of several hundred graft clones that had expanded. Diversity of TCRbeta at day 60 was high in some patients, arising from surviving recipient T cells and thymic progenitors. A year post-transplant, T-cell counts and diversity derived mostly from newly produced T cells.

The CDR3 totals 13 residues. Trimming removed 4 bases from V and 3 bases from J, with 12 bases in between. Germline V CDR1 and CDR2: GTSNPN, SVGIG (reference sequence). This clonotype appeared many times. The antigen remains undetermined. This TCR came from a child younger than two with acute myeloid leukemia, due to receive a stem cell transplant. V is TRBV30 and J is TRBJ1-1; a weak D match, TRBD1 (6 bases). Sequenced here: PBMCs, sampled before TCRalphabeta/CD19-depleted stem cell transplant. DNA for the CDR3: TGTGCCTGGAATGGAGGGGGAGACACTGAAGCTTTCTTT. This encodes CAWNGGGDTEAFF.